The 3 T cell receptor beta chains below were found in one sample sequenced in a study of vaccination effects on CD4 cells after COVID-19. Produced via immunoSEQ multiplex PCR; TCRdb's table is partial and in-frame only. The profile covers fewer than 85,000 clones, with about 74% appearing a single time and 2% to 2.5% taken by the ten largest. On day 10 of culture, CD4+ T cells were separated out. The participants, recipients of two vaccine doses, got either BNT162b2 or mRNA-1273. These receptors have no identified antigens. Sample: CD4+ T cells from PBMCs cultured without peptide, taken after COVID-19 vaccination. The receptors derive from a human donor who received a COVID-19 vaccine.

The gene calls are TRBV10-3 and TRBJ1-5; D is perhaps TRBD1 (5 bases). Germline CDR1 is ENHRY and CDR2 is SYGVKD. V was shortened by 3 bases and J by 7 bases, with 16 bases between the two germline ends. CDR3 length: 15 residues. This CDR3 reads CAISDRGGTEQPQHF. As DNA, the CDR3 is TGTGCCATCAGTGACCGGGGGGGAACGGAGCAGCCCCAGCATTTT.

The chain joins TRBV7-8 to TRBJ1-1; D call uncertain. This CDR3 is 15 amino acids long. V was cut by 2 bases and J by 1 base, with 11 bases left in between. CDR1 SGHVS and CDR2 FQNEAQ come from the germline V gene. CDR3 protein: CASSLYGAPNTEAFF. CDR3 coding DNA: TGTGCCAGCAGCTTATATGGTGCCCCGAACACTGAAGCTTTCTTT.

CDR3 nucleotide sequence: TGCAGCGTCGCAAAAGCCAGCATCACGAAACAGGATTTGATCCACTTTATCTTTTTCTTT. This codes for CSVAKASITKQDLIHFIFFF. This chain joins TRBV29-1 and TRBJ1-1; D may be TRBD1 (5 bases). The CDR3 extends over 20 amino acids. Germline V gene data show CDR1 as SQVTM and CDR2 as ANQGSEA. With 6 bases removed from V and 13 bases from J, the gap between germline ends came to 45 bases.